This TCR beta chain appears in the sequencing data of a study of T cells in Graves' hyperthyroidism and ophthalmopathy. Amplified TCR beta CDR3 regions derived from RNA transcripts. The TCR CDR3 first-round RT-PCR relied on the HTBI primer set. A single record per CDR3 protein comes from TCRdb applying MiXCR to the multiplex PCR reads. The sample consists of over 550,000 distinct CDR3 sequences, 16% of them appearing once. For this clonotype: Its antigen is unidentified.

The diagnoses drew upon clinical symptoms, serum thyroxine and TRAb, thyroid ultrasound and orbital computed tomography. This CDR3 is built from 13 residues. J gave up 11 bases and V 4 bases, and 8 bases lay outside the gene matches. Germline CDR1 MNHEY, CDR2 SMNVEV (reference sequence). Overall study findings and caveats: Progression to ophthalmopathy was predicted a median of roughly 6.5 months early.

The gene calls are TRBV27 and TRBJ2-3, with 8 positions matching TRBD2. The sample taken for sequencing was blood. The clonotype was recovered from a woman aged 18-29 years with Graves' hyperthyroidism. The CDR3 DNA reads TGTGCCAGCAGTTCCCGGGAGGGTGAACGGCAGTATTTT. Protein: CASSSREGERQYF.